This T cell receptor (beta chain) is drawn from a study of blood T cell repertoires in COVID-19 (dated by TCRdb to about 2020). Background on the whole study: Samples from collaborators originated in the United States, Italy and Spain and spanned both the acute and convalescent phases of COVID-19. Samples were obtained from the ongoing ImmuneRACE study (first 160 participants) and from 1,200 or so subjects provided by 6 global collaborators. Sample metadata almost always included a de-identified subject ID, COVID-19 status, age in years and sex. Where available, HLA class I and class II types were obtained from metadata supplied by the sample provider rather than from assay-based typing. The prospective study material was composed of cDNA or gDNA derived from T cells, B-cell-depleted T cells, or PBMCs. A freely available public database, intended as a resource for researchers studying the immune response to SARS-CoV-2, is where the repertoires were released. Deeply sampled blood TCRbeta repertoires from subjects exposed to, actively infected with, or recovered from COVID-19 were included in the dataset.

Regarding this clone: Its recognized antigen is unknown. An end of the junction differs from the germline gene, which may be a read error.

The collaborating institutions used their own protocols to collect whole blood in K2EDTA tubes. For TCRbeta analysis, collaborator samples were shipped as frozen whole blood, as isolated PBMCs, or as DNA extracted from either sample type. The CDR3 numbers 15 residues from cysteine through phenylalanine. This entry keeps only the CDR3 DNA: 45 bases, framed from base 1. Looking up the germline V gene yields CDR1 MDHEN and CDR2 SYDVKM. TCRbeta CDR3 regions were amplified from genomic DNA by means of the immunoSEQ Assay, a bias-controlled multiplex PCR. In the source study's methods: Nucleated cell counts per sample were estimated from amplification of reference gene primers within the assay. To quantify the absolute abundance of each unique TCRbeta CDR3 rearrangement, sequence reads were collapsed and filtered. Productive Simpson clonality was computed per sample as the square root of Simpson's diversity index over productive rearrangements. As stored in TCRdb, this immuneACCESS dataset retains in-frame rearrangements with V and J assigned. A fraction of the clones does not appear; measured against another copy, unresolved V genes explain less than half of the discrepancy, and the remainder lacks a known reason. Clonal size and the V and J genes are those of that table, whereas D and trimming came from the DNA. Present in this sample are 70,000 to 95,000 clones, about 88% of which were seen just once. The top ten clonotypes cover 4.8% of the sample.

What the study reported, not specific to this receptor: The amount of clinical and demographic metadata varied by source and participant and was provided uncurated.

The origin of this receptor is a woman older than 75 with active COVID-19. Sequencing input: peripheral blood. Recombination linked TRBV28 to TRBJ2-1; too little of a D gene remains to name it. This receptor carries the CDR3 CASSTPGPSHNEQFF. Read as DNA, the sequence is TGTGCCAGCAGCACTCCGGGTCCCTCCCACAATGAGCAGTTCTTC.